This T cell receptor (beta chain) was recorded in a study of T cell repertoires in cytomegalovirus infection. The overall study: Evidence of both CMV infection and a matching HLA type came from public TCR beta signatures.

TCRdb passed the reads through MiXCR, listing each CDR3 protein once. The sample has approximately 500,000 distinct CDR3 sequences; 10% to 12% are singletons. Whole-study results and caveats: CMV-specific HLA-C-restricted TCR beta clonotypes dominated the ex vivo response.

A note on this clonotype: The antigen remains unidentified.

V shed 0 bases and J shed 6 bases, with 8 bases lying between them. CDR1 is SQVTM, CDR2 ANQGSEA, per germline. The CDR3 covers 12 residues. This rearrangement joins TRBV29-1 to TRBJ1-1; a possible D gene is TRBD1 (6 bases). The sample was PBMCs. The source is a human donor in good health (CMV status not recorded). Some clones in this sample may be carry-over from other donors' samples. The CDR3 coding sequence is TGCAGCGTTGAAGATAACAGGGCTGAAGCTTTCTTT. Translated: CSVEDNRAEAFF.